This T cell receptor beta chain emerged from a study of post-analysis software for immune sequencing data. Study background: As for disease course, relapsing-remitting, secondary progressive and progressive-relapsing multiple sclerosis were all included.

Each TCR beta cDNA library carried unique molecular identifiers. TCRdb analysed the PCR reads with MiXCR anew, one entry per CDR3 protein. Here the sample spans 600,000 to 750,000 distinct CDR3 sequences, around 64% being singletons. The sample consisted of blood. This TCR came from a girl aged 2 to 9 with multiple sclerosis.

The CDR3 DNA sequence: TGCAGTGCTAGAGATCCCCTCAGCGGGGGGTCCTACGAGCAGTACTTC. This translates into CSARDPLSGGSYEQYF. The chain has TRBV20-1 and TRBJ2-7; 9 nucleotides agree with TRBD2. Looked up from germline, CDR1 is DFQATT and CDR2 is SNEGSKA (reference sequence). The CDR3 is 16 amino acids. J was trimmed by 1 base and V by 0 bases; bases with no gene match: 7.